The rows below give T cell receptor beta chains drawn from one sample of a study of CXCR3-negative and CXCR3-positive naive CD8 T cells. TCRdb re-analyzed the 5' RACE reads; it lists each CDR3 protein once, without DNA. The sample totals over 55,000 distinct CDR3 sequences. Sequenced material: naive CXCR3+ CD8+ T cells from blood. These receptors all stem from a human donor in good health. Some clones in this sample may be carry-over from other donors' samples. The CDR3 runs from the conserved cysteine through the conserved F or W. Clone size is stated in some rows and not others, as once, few, many or a class when expanded.

clone_size j_call v_call cdr3_aa
- TRBJ2-5 TRBV7-9 CASSLGPSGVQETQYF
- TRBJ1-1 TRBV20-1 CSAKPGNTEAFF
- TRBJ2-1 TRBV4-3 CASSQDRLEGYNEQFF
- TRBJ2-3 TRBV12-3/TRBV12-4 CASSFEGADTQYF
- TRBJ1-1 TRBV7-9 CASSLFLGQNTEAFF
- TRBJ2-2 TRBV7-9 CASSSQGAANTGELFF
- TRBJ2-1 TRBV27 CASRPDRGMDNEQFF
- TRBJ2-7 TRBV3-1 CASSTGTGAYEQYF
- TRBJ2-3 TRBV2 CASRLAGATDTQYF
- TRBJ2-7 TRBV12-3/TRBV12-4 CASSLGQGLEQYF
- TRBJ2-1 TRBV20-1 CSARVNGTSGSSYNEQFF
- TRBJ2-7 TRBV29-1 CSVEQGQSNEQYF
- TRBJ1-1 TRBV10-3 CAISESGLMGGEAFF
- TRBJ2-2 TRBV7-7 CASSPGRAENTGELFF
- TRBJ2-5 TRBV7-9 CASSSEETQYF
- TRBJ2-7 TRBV28 CASSLAGATFEQYF
- TRBJ1-4 TRBV7-2 CASSPSGLSNEKLFF
- TRBJ2-7 TRBV12-3/TRBV12-4 CASRPPGASEQYF
- TRBJ2-7 TRBV6-2/TRBV6-3 CASSYSSAKTQPGQAFLSYEQYF
- TRBJ2-3 TRBV29-1 CSAEGRAASTADTQYF
- TRBJ2-7 TRBV20-1 CSASHLQGATSYEQYF
medium-sized TRBJ2-3 TRBV10-3 CAIGVEGGFTDTQYF
- TRBJ1-1 TRBV7-6 CASSLEAGVNTEAFF
- TRBJ2-7 TRBV20-1 CSAMETVTYEQYF
- TRBJ1-2 TRBV25-1 CASSGGGPTNLYGYTF
- TRBJ2-5 TRBV27 CASSLGLAGGKETQYF
- TRBJ2-1 TRBV11-2 CASSLDLKGPRTVAENNEQFF
- TRBJ2-1 TRBV20-1 CSVASWILSVQPGNEQFF
- TRBJ1-1 TRBV7-3 CASSNGQGALAEAFF
medium-sized TRBJ2-1 TRBV10-3 CAISVPSGDFRGPSNEQFF
- TRBJ2-1 TRBV7-3 CASGDGDFAYNEQFF
- TRBJ2-7 TRBV6-2/TRBV6-3 CASSDTSGRSYEQYF
- TRBJ2-7 TRBV29-1 CSVEEGGGLYEQYF
- TRBJ2-1 TRBV7-9 CASSLEEDIKQFF
- TRBJ1-2 TRBV7-9 CASSLGGQGVYGYTF
- TRBJ2-2 TRBV5-5 CASSWGGVPGELFF
- TRBJ2-7 TRBV28 CASSLRPGRPYEQYF
- TRBJ1-1 TRBV4-1 CASSHGGAQNTEAFF
- TRBJ1-1 TRBV4-3 CASSQHRGTEAFF
- TRBJ1-6 TRBV5-4 CASSFRGGPLHF
- TRBJ2-7 TRBV20-1 CSASRGLAGPYEQYF
- TRBJ2-7 TRBV19 CASSIEMGQFYEQYF
- TRBJ2-7 TRBV14 CASSQDRQGQYF
- TRBJ2-5 TRBV4-1 CASTNLRGEWETQYF
- TRBJ2-7 TRBV6-5 CASSKGPISSYEQYF
- TRBJ1-5 TRBV2 CASSLQRLTGNSNQPQHF
- TRBJ1-1 TRBV29-1 CSVEDLEPEAFF
- TRBJ2-5 TRBV5-1 CASSPAAEETQYF
- TRBJ1-1 TRBV7-9 CASSLDHTEAFF
- TRBJ2-2 TRBV29-1 CSVEGNTGELFF
- TRBJ1-4 TRBV13 CASSPGTGVEKLFF
- TRBJ2-7 TRBV20-1 CSGASGGYEQYF